This entry concerns a single T cell receptor beta chain. This specimen comes from a study of blood T cell repertoires in COVID-19. About the study: Specimens from acute and convalescent COVID-19 originated in the United States, Italy and Spain. T cells, B-cell-depleted T cells, or PBMCs provided the cDNA or gDNA that served as material.

Looked up from germline, CDR1 is MRHNA and CDR2 is SNTAGT. The CDR3 extends over 16 amino acids. The V and J ends lost 2 bases and 5 bases, in that order; junction bases with no gene match: 9. Produced via immunoSEQ multiplex PCR; TCRdb's table is partial and in-frame only. The sample shows 65,000 to 85,000 clones, around 90% of them seen only once. Material: peripheral blood. The chain couples TRBV6-4 to TRBJ2-1; 7 bases are shared with TRBD1. The sequence was obtained from a human donor in a cohort sampled during active COVID-19. The chain's CDR3 is CASSDDVRQGNNEQFF. The CDR3 DNA reads TGTGCCAGCAGTGACGACGTGAGACAGGGTAACAATGAGCAGTTCTTC.